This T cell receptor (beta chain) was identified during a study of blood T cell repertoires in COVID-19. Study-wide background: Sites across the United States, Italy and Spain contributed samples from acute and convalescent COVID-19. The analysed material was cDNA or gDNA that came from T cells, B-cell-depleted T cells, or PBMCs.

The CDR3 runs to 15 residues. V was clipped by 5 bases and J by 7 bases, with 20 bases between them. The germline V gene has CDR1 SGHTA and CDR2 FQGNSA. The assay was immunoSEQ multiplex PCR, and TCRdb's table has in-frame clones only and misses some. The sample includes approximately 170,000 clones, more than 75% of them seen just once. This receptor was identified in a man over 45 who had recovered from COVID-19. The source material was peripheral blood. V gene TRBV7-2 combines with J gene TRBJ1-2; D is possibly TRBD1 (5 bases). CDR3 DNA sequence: TGTGCCAGCAGCCGCGCGGGACCCACCTCCGGTGGCTACACCTTC. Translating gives CASSRAGPTSGGYTF.